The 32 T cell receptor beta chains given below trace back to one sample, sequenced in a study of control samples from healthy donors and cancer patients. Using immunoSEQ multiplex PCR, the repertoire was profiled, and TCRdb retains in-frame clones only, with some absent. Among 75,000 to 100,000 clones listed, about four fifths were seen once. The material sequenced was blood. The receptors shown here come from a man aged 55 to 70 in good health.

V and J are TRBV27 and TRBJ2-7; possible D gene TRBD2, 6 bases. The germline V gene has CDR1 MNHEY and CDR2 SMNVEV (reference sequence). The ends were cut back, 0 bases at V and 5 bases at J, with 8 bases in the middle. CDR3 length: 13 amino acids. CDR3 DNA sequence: TGTGCCAGCAGTTTATCTAGCGGACACGAGCAGTACTTC. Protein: CASSLSSGHEQYF.

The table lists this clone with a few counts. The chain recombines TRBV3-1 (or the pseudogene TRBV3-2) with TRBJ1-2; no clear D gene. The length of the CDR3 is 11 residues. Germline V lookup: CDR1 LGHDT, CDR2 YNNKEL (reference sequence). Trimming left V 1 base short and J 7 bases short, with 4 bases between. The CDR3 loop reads CASSQVGGYTF. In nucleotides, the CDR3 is TGTGCCAGCAGCCAAGTCGGTGGCTACACCTTC.

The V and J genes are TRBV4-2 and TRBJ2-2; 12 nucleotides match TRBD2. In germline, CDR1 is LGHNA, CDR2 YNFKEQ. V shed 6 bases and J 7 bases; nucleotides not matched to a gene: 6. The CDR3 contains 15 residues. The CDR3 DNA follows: TGTGCCAGCAGTCCTAGCGGGGGGGCAGACGGGGAGCTGTTTTTT. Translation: CASSPSGGADGELFF.

CDR3 protein: CASSPRTGSIGELFF. CDR3 bases: TGTGCCAGCAGTCCTCGGACAGGGTCGATCGGGGAGCTGTTTTTT. This chain uses TRBV27 with TRBJ2-2; 8 bases match TRBD1. Germline V gene lookup returns CDR1 MNHEY and CDR2 SMNVEV (reference sequence). J gave up 7 bases and V 5 bases, and 9 bases lay outside the gene matches. The CDR3 has 15 residues.

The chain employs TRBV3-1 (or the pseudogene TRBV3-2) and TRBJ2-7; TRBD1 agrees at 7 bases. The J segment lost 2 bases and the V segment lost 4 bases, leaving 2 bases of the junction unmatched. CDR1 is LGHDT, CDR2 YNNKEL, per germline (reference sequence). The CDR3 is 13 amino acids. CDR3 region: CASSRDSTYEQYF. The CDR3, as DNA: TGTGCCAGCAGCCGGGACAGCACCTACGAGCAGTACTTC.

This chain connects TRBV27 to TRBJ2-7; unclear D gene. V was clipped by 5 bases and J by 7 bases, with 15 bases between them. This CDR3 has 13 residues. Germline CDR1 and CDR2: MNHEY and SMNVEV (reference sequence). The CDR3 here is CASSPTQRREQYF. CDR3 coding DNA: TGTGCCAGCAGTCCCACGCAGCGAAGGGAGCAGTACTTC.

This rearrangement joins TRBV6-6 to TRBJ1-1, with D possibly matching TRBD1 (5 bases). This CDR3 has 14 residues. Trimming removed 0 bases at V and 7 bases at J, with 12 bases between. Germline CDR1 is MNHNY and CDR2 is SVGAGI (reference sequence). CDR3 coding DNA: TGTGCCAGCAGTTACTCGTCAGGGTTAGGTGAAGCTTTCTTT. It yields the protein CASSYSSGLGEAFF.

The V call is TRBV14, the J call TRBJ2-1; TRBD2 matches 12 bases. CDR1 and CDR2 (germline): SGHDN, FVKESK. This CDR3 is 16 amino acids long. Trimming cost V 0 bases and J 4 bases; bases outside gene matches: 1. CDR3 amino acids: CASSQDTSGRYNEQFF. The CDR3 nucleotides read TGTGCCAGCAGCCAAGATACTAGCGGGAGGTACAATGAGCAGTTCTTC.

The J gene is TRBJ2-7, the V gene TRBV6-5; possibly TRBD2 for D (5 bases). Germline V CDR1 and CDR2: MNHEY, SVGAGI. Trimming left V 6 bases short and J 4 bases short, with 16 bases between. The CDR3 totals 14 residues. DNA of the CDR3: TGTGCCAGCAGCTCCCCTCAGCGGATGTACGAGCAGTACTTC. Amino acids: CASSSPQRMYEQYF.

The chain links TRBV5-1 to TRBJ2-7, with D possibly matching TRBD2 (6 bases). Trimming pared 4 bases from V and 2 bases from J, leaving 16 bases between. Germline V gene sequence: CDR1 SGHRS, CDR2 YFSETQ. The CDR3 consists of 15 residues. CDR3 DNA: TGCGCCAGCAGCCGGGACTCCCGGGGGACCTACGAGCAGTACTTC. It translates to CASSRDSRGTYEQYF.

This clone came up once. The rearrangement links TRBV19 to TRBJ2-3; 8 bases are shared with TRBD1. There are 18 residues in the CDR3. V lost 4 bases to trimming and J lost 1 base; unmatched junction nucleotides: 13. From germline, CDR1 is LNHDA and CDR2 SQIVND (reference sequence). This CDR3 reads CASSTNTGQAFRTDTQYF. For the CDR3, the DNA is TGTGCCAGTAGTACTAATACGGGACAGGCATTCCGCACAGATACGCAGTATTTT.

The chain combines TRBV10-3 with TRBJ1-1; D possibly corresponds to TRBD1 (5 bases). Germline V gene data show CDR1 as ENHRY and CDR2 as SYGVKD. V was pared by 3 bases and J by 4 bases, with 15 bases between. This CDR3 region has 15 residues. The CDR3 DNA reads TGTGCCATCAGTGACCAACCGACAGATTTCACTGAAGCTTTCTTT. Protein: CAISDQPTDFTEAFF.

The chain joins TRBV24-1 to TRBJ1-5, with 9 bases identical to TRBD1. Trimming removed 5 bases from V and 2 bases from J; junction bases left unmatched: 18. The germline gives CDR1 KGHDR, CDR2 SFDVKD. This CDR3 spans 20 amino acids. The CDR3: CATSVDKWGLQGAGNQPQHF. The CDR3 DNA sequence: TGTGCCACCAGTGTCGATAAGTGGGGCTTACAGGGGGCCGGCAATCAGCCCCAGCATTTT.

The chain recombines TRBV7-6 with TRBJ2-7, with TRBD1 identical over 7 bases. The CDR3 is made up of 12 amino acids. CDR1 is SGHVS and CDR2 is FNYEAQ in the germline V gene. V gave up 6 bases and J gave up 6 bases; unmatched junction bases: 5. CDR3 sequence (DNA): TGTGCCAGCAGTCAGACAGGGTTCGAGCAGTACTTC. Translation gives CASSQTGFEQYF.

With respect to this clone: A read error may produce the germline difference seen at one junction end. In nucleotides, the CDR3 is TGTGCCACCAAAGAAACAGGGAAACCCTCGATTGAGTCAACCCCTGTCTGGGCCTTC. It yields the protein CATKETGKPSIESTPVWAF. The chain employs TRBV10-3 and TRBJ1-2; a possible D gene is TRBD1 (6 bases). CDR3 length: 19 residues. Germline V CDR1 and CDR2: ENHRY, SYGVKD.

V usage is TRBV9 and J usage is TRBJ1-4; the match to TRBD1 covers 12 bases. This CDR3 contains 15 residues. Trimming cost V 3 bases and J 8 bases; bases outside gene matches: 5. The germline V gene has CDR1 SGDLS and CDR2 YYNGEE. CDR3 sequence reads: CASSEGGTGGEKLFF. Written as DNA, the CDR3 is TGTGCCAGCAGCGAAGGTGGGACAGGGGGCGAAAAACTGTTTTTT.

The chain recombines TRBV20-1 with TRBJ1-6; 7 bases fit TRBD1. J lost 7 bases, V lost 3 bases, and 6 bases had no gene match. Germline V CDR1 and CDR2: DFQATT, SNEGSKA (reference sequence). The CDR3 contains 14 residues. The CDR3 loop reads CSASFQGENSPLHF. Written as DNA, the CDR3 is TGCAGTGCTAGTTTCCAGGGGGAAAATTCACCCCTCCACTTT.

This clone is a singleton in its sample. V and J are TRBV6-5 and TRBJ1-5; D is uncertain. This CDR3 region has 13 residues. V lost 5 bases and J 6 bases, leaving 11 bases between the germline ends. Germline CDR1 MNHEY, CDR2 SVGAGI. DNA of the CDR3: TGTGCCAGCAGTCTCCAGCAGACTCAGCCCCAGCATTTT. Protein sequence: CASSLQQTQPQHF.

CDR3 nucleotide sequence: TGTGCCAGCAGCCCAGGCGGAGGGGCGGGGGGCTACACCTTC. Its protein product is CASSPGGGAGGYTF. The chain couples TRBV7-2 to TRBJ1-2, with D tentatively TRBD1 (5 bases). Germline loops: CDR1 SGHTA, CDR2 FQGNSA. CDR3 size: 14 residues. Trimming shortened V by 5 bases and J by 8 bases, and 18 bases separated the two germline ends.

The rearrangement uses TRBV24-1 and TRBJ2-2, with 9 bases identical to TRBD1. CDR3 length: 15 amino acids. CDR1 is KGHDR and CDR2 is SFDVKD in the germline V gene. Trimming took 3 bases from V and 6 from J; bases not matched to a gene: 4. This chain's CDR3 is CATSDPGQGAGELFF. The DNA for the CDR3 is TGTGCCACCAGTGATCCGGGACAGGGAGCCGGGGAGCTGTTTTTT.

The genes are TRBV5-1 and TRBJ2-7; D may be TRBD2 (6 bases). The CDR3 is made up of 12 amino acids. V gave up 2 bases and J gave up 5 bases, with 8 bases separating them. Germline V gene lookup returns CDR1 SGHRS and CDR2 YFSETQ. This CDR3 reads CASSLREDEQYF. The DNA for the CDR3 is TGCGCCAGCAGCTTAAGGGAGGACGAGCAGTACTTC. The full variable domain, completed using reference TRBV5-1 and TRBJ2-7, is KAGVTQTPRYLIKTRGQQVTLSCSPISGHRSVSWYQQTPGQGLQFLFEYFSETQRNKGNFPGRFSGRQFSNSRSEMNVSTLELGDSALYLCASSLREDEQYFGPGTRLTVT.

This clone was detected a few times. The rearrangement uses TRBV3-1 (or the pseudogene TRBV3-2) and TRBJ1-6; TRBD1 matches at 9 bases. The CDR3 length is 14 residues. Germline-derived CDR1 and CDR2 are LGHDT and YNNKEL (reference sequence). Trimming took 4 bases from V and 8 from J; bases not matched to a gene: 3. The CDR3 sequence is CASSLDRGYSPLHF. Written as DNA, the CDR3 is TGTGCCAGCAGCCTGGACAGGGGTTATTCACCCCTCCACTTT.

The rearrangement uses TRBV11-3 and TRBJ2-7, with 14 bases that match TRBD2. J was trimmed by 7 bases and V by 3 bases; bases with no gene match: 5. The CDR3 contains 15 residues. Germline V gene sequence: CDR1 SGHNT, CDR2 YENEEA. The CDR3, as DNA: TGTGCCAGCAGCTTGGGACTAGCGGGAGATGATGAGCAGTACTTC. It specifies CASSLGLAGDDEQYF.

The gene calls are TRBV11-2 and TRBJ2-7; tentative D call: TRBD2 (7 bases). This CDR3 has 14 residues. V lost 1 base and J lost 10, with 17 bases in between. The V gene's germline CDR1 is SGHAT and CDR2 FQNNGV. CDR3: CASSLGGGALRQYF. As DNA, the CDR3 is TGTGCCAGCAGCTTAGGAGGGGGGGCCCTCCGCCAGTACTTC.

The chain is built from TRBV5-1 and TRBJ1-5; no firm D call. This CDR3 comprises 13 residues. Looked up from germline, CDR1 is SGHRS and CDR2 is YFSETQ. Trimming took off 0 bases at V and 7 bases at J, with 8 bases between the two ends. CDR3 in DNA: TGCGCCAGCAGCTTGGGTACTGGGCAGCCCCAGCATTTT. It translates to CASSLGTGQPQHF.

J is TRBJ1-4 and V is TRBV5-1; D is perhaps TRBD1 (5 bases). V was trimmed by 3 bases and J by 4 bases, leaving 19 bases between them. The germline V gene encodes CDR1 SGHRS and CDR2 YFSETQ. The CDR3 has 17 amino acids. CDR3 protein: CASSWGSIMRVNEKLFF. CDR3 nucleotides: TGCGCCAGCAGCTGGGGGTCCATAATGAGGGTTAATGAAAAACTGTTTTTT.

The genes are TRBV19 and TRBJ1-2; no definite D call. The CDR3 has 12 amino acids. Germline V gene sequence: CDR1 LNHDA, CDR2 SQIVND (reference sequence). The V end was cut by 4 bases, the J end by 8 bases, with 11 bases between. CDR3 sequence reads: CASSNRAGGYTF. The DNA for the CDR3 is TGTGCCAGTAGTAATCGGGCGGGAGGCTACACCTTC.

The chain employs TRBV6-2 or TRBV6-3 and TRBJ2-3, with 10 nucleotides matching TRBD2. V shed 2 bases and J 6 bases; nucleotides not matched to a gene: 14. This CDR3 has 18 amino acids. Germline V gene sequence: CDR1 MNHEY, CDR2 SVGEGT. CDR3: CASSYAPLAGDSRDTQYF. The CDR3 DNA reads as TGTGCCAGCAGTTACGCTCCCCTAGCGGGAGACAGTCGGGATACGCAGTATTTT.

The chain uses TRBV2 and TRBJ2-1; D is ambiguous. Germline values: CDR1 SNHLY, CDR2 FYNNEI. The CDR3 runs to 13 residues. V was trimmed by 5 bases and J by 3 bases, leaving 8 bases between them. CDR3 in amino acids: CASSLTVYNEQFF. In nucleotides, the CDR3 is TGTGCCAGCAGTTTAACAGTCTACAATGAGCAGTTCTTC.

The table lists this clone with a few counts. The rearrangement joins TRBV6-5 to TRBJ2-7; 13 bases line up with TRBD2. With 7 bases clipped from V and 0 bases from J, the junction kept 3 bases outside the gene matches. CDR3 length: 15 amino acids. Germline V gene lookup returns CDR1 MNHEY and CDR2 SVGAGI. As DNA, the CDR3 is TGTGCCAGCACGAGACTAGCGGGGGGCTCCTACGAGCAGTACTTC. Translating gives CASTRLAGGSYEQYF.

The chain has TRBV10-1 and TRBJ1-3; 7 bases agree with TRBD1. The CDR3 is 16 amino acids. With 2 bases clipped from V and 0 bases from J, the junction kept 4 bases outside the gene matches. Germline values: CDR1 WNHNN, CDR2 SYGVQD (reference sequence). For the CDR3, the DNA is TGCGCCAGCAGTGAGGACAGGGACTACTCTGGAAACACCATATATTTT. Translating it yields CASSEDRDYSGNTIYF.

The CDR3 spells CASSTSGRLEETQYF. CDR3 DNA: TGTGCCAGCAGCACCTCGGGGCGCTTGGAAGAGACCCAGTACTTC. V gene TRBV7-9 combines with J gene TRBJ2-5; possibly TRBD1 or TRBD2 for D (5 bases each). This CDR3 has 15 amino acids. The germline V gene encodes CDR1 SEHNR and CDR2 FQNEAQ (reference sequence). The V gene lost 5 bases and the J gene lost 3 bases, with 16 bases spanning the gap.